This is a list of T cell receptor beta chains from one sample in a study of T cells in Graves' hyperthyroidism and ophthalmopathy. TCRdb used MiXCR to reprocess the multiplex PCR reads, holding one entry per CDR3 protein. The data show under 400,000 distinct CDR3 sequences, roughly 15% seen once. Material: blood. These receptors were collected from a woman in her sixties with Graves' ophthalmopathy. Both conserved end residues are part of each CDR3. A D gene is named only where the DNA matches it firmly. Where a row states a size, it is once, few, many or the class of an expanded clone; other rows omit it.

DNA: TGTGCCAGCAGCCAAGATCGGGGGGACCATCTCTACGAGCAGTACTTC
CDR3: CASSQDRGDHLYEQYF
J: TRBJ2-7
V: TRBV3-1
size: many
length: 16
D: TRBD2

DNA: TGTGCCTGGAGTGTACGCGGGGACTATGGCTACACCTTC
CDR3: CAWSVRGDYGYTF
J: TRBJ1-2
V: TRBV30
size: many
length: 13
D: .

DNA: TGTGCCAGCAGCGAACTAGCGGGAGGGTGGAATGAGCAGTTCTTC
CDR3: CASSELAGGWNEQFF
J: TRBJ2-1
V: TRBV12-3/TRBV12-4
size: many
length: 15
D: TRBD2

DNA: TGCAGCGCCCCCGCGGGGGCCGATACGCAGTATTTT
CDR3: CSAPAGADTQYF
J: TRBJ2-3
V: TRBV29-1
size: few
length: 12
D: .

DNA: TGTGCCAGCAGTTTTCGGCAGTTGGCCAAAAACATTCAGTACTTC
CDR3: CASSFRQLAKNIQYF
J: TRBJ2-4
V: TRBV28
size: few
length: 15
D: .

DNA: TGTGCCAGCAGCCTGACTGCCACAGATACGCAGTATTTT
CDR3: CASSLTATDTQYF
J: TRBJ2-3
V: TRBV7-2
size: many
length: 13
D: .

DNA: TGTGCCAGCAGTTCGGGACAGGGAGGCTCACCCCTCCACTTT
CDR3: CASSSGQGGSPLHF
J: TRBJ1-6
V: TRBV5-1
size: many
length: 14
D: TRBD1

DNA: TGTGCCAGCAGCTTAATGGGGAGGGACTACGAGCAGTACTTC
CDR3: CASSLMGRDYEQYF
J: TRBJ2-7
V: TRBV7-8
size: many
length: 14
D: TRBD2

DNA: TGCGCCAGCAGCTTGGTTGGAACCCAAGAGACCCAGTACTTC
CDR3: CASSLVGTQETQYF
J: TRBJ2-5
V: TRBV5-1
size: many
length: 14
D: .

DNA: TGTGCCAGCAGTTCCCTCGGGTCAGTAATGAACACTGAAGCTTTCTTT
CDR3: CASSSLGSVMNTEAFF
J: TRBJ1-1
V: TRBV28
size: .
length: 16
D: .

DNA: TGTGCCAGCAGAAACCACTACGAGCAGTACTTC
CDR3: CASRNHYEQYF
J: TRBJ2-7
V: TRBV6-1
size: many
length: 11
D: .

DNA: TGTGCCAGCAGCTTAGCGCTTGTGGGCGAGGGGAATGAGCAGTTCTTC
CDR3: CASSLALVGEGNEQFF
J: TRBJ2-1
V: TRBV7-9
size: .
length: 16
D: .

DNA: TGTGCCAGCTCAGGGACTGTTACGATCAATGAGCAGTTCTTC
CDR3: CASSGTVTINEQFF
J: TRBJ2-1
V: TRBV6-1
size: many
length: 14
D: .

DNA: TGTGCCAGCAGTTTATCCGGGACAGGGGCGTTTAAGACCCAGTACTTC
CDR3: CASSLSGTGAFKTQYF
J: TRBJ2-5
V: TRBV27
size: many
length: 16
D: TRBD1

DNA: TGTGCCAGCAGCCCCATAGCGGGAAGGGCCGGGGAGCTGTTTTTT
CDR3: CASSPIAGRAGELFF
J: TRBJ2-2
V: TRBV11-2
size: many
length: 15
D: TRBD2

DNA: TGTGCCATCAGTGAGGGACAGGGAATGGCCTACGAGCAGTACTTC
CDR3: CAISEGQGMAYEQYF
J: TRBJ2-7
V: TRBV10-3
size: few
length: 15
D: TRBD1

DNA: TGTGCCAGCAGTGTGGATTTTGGGGAGACCCAGTACTTC
CDR3: CASSVDFGETQYF
J: TRBJ2-5
V: TRBV6-4
size: .
length: 13
D: .

DNA: TGTGCCAGCAGCTTAGATATAGCGGGGCTGTACAATGAGCAGTTCTTC
CDR3: CASSLDIAGLYNEQFF
J: TRBJ2-1
V: TRBV7-2
size: many
length: 16
D: TRBD2

DNA: TGTGCCAGCAGTGTGCAGGGCCCCTACGAGCAGTACTTC
CDR3: CASSVQGPYEQYF
J: TRBJ2-7
V: TRBV2
size: many
length: 13
D: .

DNA: TGCGCCAGCAGCTCGCCTGGACAGCCTGGGGATGAGCAGTTCTTC
CDR3: CASSSPGQPGDEQFF
J: TRBJ2-1
V: TRBV5-1
size: many
length: 15
D: .

DNA: TGCAGTGCTGTAGCGGGAGGCTCCTACAATGAGCAGTTCTTC
CDR3: CSAVAGGSYNEQFF
J: TRBJ2-1
V: TRBV20-1
size: few
length: 14
D: TRBD2

DNA: TGTGCCAGCAGTCAGAAACACAGGGATGCACCCCTCCACTTT
CDR3: CASSQKHRDAPLHF
J: TRBJ1-6
V: TRBV12-3/TRBV12-4
size: .
length: 14
D: .

DNA: TGCGCCAGCAGCCAAGAGGGCTACAGGGGCGAGCAGTACTTC
CDR3: CASSQEGYRGEQYF
J: TRBJ2-7
V: TRBV4-1
size: few
length: 14
D: TRBD1

DNA: TGTGCCAGCAGCGTCAGCGGCAGCACGGATGGCTACACCTTC
CDR3: CASSVSGSTDGYTF
J: TRBJ1-2
V: TRBV9
size: .
length: 14
D: .

DNA: TGTGCCAGCAGTCCGGGACTCCGCCATGAAAAACTGTTTTTT
CDR3: CASSPGLRHEKLFF
J: TRBJ1-4
V: TRBV6-1
size: .
length: 14
D: .

DNA: TGCAGTGCAGCCGGGACTAGGAGCACAGATACGCAGTATTTT
CDR3: CSAAGTRSTDTQYF
J: TRBJ2-3
V: TRBV20-1
size: .
length: 14
D: TRBD2

DNA: TGTGCCAGCAGTGAACGTTGGACCGAGCAGTTCTTC
CDR3: CASSERWTEQFF
J: TRBJ2-1
V: TRBV2
size: many
length: 12
D: .

DNA: TGTGCCAGCAGCTTTTACCTACCCTACGAGCAGTACTTC
CDR3: CASSFYLPYEQYF
J: TRBJ2-7
V: TRBV7-9
size: many
length: 13
D: .

DNA: TGCGCCAGCAGCCCTAGCGGGAGGACGAACACCGGGGAGCTGTTTTTT
CDR3: CASSPSGRTNTGELFF
J: TRBJ2-2
V: TRBV4-1
size: few
length: 16
D: TRBD2

DNA: TGTGCCACCAGCCCACAGGGACGGGACAGGGGTCTCTACGAGCAGTACTTC
CDR3: CATSPQGRDRGLYEQYF
J: TRBJ2-7
V: TRBV15
size: .
length: 17
D: TRBD1

DNA: TGTGCCAGCAGTCCTCTACTCTTTGTCAGGGACAATGAGCAGTTCTTC
CDR3: CASSPLLFVRDNEQFF
J: TRBJ2-1
V: TRBV6-1
size: .
length: 16
D: .

DNA: TGTGCCATCAGTGACCCGAGGGTTTCCTACGAGCAGTACTTC
CDR3: CAISDPRVSYEQYF
J: TRBJ2-7
V: TRBV10-3
size: many
length: 14
D: .

DNA: TGTGCCAGCAGTGAAGGTGGGAGGTACGAGCAGTACTTC
CDR3: CASSEGGRYEQYF
J: TRBJ2-7
V: TRBV2
size: many
length: 13
D: .

DNA: TGCAGTGCTAGTTACGGACGCGGTGAAGCTTTCTTT
CDR3: CSASYGRGEAFF
J: TRBJ1-1
V: TRBV20-1
size: few
length: 12
D: .

DNA: TGTGCCAGCAGCCAAGAATGGTCCGGTCCCTACGAGCAGTACTTC
CDR3: CASSQEWSGPYEQYF
J: TRBJ2-7
V: TRBV3-1
size: many
length: 15
D: .

DNA: TGTGCCAGCTCACCATTGCCCCAAGAGACCCAGTACTTC
CDR3: CASSPLPQETQYF
J: TRBJ2-5
V: TRBV18
size: many
length: 13
D: .

DNA: TGTGCCAGCAGTTCCCTCAGACCCCTGGGTGAGCAGTTCTTC
CDR3: CASSSLRPLGEQFF
J: TRBJ2-1
V: TRBV12-3/TRBV12-4
size: many
length: 14
D: .

DNA: TGTGCCAGCAACCTCCTAGCGGGACCTCGCAATGAGCAGTTCTTC
CDR3: CASNLLAGPRNEQFF
J: TRBJ2-1
V: TRBV2
size: many
length: 15
D: TRBD2

DNA: TGTGCCAGCAGCTTAAACCGCCCGGGCAACACTGAAGCTTTCTTT
CDR3: CASSLNRPGNTEAFF
J: TRBJ1-1
V: TRBV7-3
size: few
length: 15
D: .

DNA: TGCAGTGCTGGTCCCGCTAGCGGGAGGGCAGGGCAAGAGACCCAGTACTTC
CDR3: CSAGPASGRAGQETQYF
J: TRBJ2-5
V: TRBV20-1
size: .
length: 17
D: TRBD2

DNA: TGTGCCAGCACCTCCCGGGGTATCGCAGATACGCAGTATTTT
CDR3: CASTSRGIADTQYF
J: TRBJ2-3
V: TRBV28
size: many
length: 14
D: .

DNA: TGCGCCAGCACCCAGTCTAGCGTCCCCACAGATACGCAGTATTTT
CDR3: CASTQSSVPTDTQYF
J: TRBJ2-3
V: TRBV4-1
size: many
length: 15
D: .

DNA: TGTGCCAGCAGTTTATTACGGACAGGGACTTATGGGGCCAACGTCCTGACTTTC
CDR3: CASSLLRTGTYGANVLTF
J: TRBJ2-6
V: TRBV28
size: many
length: 18
D: TRBD1

DNA: TGTGCCAGCAGGTCCAGCGGGGGCTACACCTTC
CDR3: CASRSSGGYTF
J: TRBJ1-2
V: TRBV12-3/TRBV12-4
size: many
length: 11
D: .